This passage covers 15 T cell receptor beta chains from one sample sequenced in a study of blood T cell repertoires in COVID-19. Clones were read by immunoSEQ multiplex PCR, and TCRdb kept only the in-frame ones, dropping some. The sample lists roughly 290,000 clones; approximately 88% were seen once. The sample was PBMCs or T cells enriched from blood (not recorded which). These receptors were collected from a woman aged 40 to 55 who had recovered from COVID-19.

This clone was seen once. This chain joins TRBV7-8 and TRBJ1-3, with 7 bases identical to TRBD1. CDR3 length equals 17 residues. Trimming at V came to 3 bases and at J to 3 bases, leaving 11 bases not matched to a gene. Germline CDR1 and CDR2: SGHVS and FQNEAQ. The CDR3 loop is CASSFRGSRGFGNTIYF. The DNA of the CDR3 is TGTGCCAGCAGCTTCAGGGGGTCCAGGGGTTTTGGAAACACCATATATTTT.

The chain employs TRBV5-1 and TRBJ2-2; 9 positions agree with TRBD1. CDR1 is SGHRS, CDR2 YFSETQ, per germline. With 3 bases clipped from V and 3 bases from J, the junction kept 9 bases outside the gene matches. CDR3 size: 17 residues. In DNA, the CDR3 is TGCGCCAGCAGCTACCTCGGGACAGGGCTCGACACCGGGGAGCTGTTTTTT. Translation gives CASSYLGTGLDTGELFF. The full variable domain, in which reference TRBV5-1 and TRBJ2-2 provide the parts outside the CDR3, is KAGVTQTPRYLIKTRGQQVTLSCSPISGHRSVSWYQQTPGQGLQFLFEYFSETQRNKGNFPGRFSGRQFSNSRSEMNVSTLELGDSALYLCASSYLGTGLDTGELFFGEGSRLTVL.

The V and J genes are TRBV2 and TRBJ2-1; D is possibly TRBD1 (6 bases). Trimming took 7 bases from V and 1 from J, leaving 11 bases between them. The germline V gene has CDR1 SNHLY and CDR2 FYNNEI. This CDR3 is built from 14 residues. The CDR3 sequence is CASNPGTSYNEQFF. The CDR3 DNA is TGTGCCAGCAACCCCGGGACATCCTACAATGAGCAGTTCTTC.

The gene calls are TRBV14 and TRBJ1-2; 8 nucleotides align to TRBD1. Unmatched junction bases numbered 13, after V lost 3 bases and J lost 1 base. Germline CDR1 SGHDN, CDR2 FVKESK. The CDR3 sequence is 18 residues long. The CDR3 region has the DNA TGTGCCAGCAGCCAGTATCACAGGGGGGCAAAAGTTAACTATGGCTACACCTTC. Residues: CASSQYHRGAKVNYGYTF.

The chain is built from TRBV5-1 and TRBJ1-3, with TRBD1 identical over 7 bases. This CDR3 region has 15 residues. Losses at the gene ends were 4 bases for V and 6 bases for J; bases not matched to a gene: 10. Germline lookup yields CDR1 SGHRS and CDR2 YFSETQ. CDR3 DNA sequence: TGCGCCAGCAGCACAGCAACCGGGACAGCAAACACCATATATTTT. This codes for CASSTATGTANTIYF.

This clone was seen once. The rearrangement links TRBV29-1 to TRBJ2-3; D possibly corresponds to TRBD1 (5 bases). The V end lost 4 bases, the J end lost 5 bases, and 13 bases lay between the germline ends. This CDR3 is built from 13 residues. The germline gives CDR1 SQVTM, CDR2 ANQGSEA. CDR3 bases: TGCAGCGTTGGGGCAGGGTCACAAGATACGCAGTATTTT. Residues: CSVGAGSQDTQYF.

The CDR3 loop reads CSVTRGTDTQYF. Written as DNA, the CDR3 is TGCAGCGTTACGAGGGGCACAGATACGCAGTATTTT. This sequence joins TRBV29-1 and TRBJ2-3, with a possible D match to TRBD2 (5 bases). The CDR3 has 12 residues. Germline CDR1 is SQVTM and CDR2 is ANQGSEA. The V end lost 5 bases, the J end lost 1 base, and 7 bases lay between the germline ends.

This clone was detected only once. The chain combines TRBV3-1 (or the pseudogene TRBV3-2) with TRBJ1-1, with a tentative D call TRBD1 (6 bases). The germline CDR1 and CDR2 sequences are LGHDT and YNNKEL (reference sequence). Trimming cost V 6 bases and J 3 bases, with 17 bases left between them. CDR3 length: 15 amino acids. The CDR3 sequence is CASSPWTVRYTEAFF. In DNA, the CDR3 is TGTGCCAGCAGTCCCTGGACAGTCCGATACACTGAAGCTTTCTTT.

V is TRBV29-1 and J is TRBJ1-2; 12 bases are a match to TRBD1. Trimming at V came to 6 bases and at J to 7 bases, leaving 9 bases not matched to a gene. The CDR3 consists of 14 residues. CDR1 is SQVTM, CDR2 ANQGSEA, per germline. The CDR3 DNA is TGCAGCGTCCTACCCGGGACAGGGGGCGCTGGCTACACCTTC. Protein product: CSVLPGTGGAGYTF.

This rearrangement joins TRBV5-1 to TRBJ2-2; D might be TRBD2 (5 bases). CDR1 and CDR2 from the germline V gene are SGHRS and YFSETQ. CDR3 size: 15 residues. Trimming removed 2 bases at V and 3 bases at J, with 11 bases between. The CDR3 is CASSFSRDDTGELFF. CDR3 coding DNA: TGCGCCAGCAGCTTCTCGAGGGATGACACCGGGGAGCTGTTTTTT.

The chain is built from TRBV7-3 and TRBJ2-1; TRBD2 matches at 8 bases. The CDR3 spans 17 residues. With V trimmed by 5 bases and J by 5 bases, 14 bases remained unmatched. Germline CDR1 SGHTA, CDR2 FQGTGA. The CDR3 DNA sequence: TGTGCCAGCAGCCGAGGGGGTCCCGGGAGGGTGAACAATGAGCAGTTCTTC. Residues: CASSRGGPGRVNNEQFF.

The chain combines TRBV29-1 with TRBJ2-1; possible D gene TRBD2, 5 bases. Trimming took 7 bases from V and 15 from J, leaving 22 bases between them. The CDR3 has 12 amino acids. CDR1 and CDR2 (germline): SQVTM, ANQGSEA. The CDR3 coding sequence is TGCAGCGCACTACTAGTTTCCTTTTGGCCGTTCTTC. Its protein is CSALLVSFWPFF.

CDR3 sequence reads: CASSFAGGYGYTF. CDR3 coding DNA: TGTGCCAGTAGTTTTGCGGGAGGCTATGGCTACACCTTC. The chain joins TRBV19 to TRBJ1-2; D ambiguous. Germline V gives CDR1 LNHDA, CDR2 SQIVND (reference sequence). The CDR3 contains 13 residues. Trimming removed 5 bases at V and 4 bases at J, with 11 bases between.

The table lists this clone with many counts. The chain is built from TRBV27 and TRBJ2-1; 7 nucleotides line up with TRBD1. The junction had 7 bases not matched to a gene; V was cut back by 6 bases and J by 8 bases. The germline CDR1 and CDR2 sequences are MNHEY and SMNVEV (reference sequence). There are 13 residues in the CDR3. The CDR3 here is CASSPQQGYEQFF. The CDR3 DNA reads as TGTGCCAGCAGCCCTCAACAGGGGTATGAGCAGTTCTTC.

The CDR3 region is CASSQDRGHGYTF. The CDR3 nucleotides are TGCGCCAGCAGCCAAGATCGTGGCCATGGCTACACCTTC. The chain is built from TRBV4-1 and TRBJ1-2, with D uncertain. Trimming took 0 bases from V and 6 from J, leaving 8 bases between them. This CDR3 is built from 13 residues. CDR1 MGHRA and CDR2 YSYEKL come from the germline V gene.